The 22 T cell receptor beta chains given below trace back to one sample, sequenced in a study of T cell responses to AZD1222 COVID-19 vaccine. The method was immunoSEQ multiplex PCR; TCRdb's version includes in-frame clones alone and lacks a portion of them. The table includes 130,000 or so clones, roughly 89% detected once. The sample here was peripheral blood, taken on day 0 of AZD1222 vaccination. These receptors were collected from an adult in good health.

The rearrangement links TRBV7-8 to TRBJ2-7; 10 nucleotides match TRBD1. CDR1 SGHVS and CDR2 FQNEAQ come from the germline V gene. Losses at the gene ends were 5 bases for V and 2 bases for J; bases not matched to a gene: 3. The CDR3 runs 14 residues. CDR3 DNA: TGTGCCAGCAGCCCAGGACAGGGGGCCTACGAGCAGTACTTC. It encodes CASSPGQGAYEQYF.

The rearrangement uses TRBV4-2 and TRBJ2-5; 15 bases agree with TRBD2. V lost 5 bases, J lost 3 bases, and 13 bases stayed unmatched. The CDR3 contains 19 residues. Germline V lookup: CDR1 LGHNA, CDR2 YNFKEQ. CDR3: CASSSHAGTSGGLEETQYF. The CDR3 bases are TGTGCCAGCAGCTCACACGCCGGGACTAGCGGGGGGCTAGAAGAGACCCAGTACTTC.

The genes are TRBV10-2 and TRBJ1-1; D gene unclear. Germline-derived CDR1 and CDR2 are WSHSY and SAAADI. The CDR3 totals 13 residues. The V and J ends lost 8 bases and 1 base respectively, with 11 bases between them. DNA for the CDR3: TGCGCCAGCCGGGAAAAGAGGAACACTGAAGCTTTCTTT. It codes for CASREKRNTEAFF.

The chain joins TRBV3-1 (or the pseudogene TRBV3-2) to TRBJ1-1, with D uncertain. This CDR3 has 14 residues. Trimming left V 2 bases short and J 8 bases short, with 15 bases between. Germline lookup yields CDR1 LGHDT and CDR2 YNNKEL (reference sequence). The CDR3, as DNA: TGTGCCAGCAGCCAATCCGTCACCGTTCGCGAAGCTTTCTTT. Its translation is CASSQSVTVREAFF.

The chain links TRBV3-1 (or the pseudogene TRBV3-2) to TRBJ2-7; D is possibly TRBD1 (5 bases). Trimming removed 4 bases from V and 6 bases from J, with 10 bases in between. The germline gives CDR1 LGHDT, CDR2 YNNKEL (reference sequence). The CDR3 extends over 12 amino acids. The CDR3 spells CASSPSGLEQYF. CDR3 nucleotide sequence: TGTGCCAGCAGCCCTTCAGGGCTCGAGCAGTACTTC.

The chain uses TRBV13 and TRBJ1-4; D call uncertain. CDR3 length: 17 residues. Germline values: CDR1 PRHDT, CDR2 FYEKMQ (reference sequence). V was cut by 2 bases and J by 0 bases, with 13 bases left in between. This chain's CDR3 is CASSLQYTPATNEKLFF. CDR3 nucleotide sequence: TGTGCCAGCAGCTTACAGTATACCCCTGCAACTAATGAAAAACTGTTTTTT.

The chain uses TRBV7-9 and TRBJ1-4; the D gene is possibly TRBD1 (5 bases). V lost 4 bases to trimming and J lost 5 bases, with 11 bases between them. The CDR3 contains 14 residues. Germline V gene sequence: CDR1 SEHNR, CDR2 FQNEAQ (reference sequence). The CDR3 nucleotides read TGTGCCAGCAGCTCCGGGACGGTGAATGAAAAACTGTTTTTT. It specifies CASSSGTVNEKLFF. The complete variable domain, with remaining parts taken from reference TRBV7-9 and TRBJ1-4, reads DTGVSQNPRHKITKRGQNVTFRCDPISEHNRLYWYRQTLGQGPEFLTYFQNEAQLEKSRLLSDRFSAERPKGSFSTLEIQRTEQGDSAMYLCASSSGTVNEKLFFGSGTQLSVL.

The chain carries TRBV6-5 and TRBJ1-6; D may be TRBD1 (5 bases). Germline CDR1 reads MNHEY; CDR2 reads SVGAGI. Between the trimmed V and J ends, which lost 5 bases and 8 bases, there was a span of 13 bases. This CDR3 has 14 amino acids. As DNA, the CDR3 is TGTGCCAGCAGTACGCATAGCAGGGATTCACCCCTCCACTTT. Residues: CASSTHSRDSPLHF.

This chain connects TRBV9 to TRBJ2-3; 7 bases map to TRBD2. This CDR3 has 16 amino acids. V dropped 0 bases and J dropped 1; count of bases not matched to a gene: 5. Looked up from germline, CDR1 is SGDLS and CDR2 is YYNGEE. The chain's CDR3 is CASSVGLAGGTDTQYF. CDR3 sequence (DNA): TGTGCCAGCAGCGTAGGCCTGGCGGGAGGCACAGATACGCAGTATTTT.

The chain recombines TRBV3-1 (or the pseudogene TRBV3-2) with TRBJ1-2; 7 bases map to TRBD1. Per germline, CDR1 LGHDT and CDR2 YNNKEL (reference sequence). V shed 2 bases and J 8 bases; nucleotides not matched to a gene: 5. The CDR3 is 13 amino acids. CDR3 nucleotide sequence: TGTGCCAGCAGCCAAAGACAGGGAAGCGGCTACACCTTC. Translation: CASSQRQGSGYTF.

The CDR3 sequence is CASSSPRHTEAFF. The CDR3 coding sequence is TGTGCCAGCAGTTCACCCCGACACACTGAAGCTTTCTTT. This chain links TRBV27 with TRBJ1-1; D is unclear. The CDR3 consists of 13 residues. Germline CDR1 and CDR2: MNHEY and SMNVEV (reference sequence). The V end lost 4 bases, the J end lost 3 bases, and 9 bases lay between the germline ends.

The CDR3 region has the DNA TGTGCCAGCAGTTTTCGGGGGGAGAATGAGCAGTTCTTC. Its protein is CASSFRGENEQFF. The rearrangement joins TRBV12-3 or TRBV12-4 to TRBJ2-1, with TRBD2 identical over 7 bases. J lost 7 bases, V lost 3 bases, and 3 bases had no gene match. This CDR3 has 13 amino acids.

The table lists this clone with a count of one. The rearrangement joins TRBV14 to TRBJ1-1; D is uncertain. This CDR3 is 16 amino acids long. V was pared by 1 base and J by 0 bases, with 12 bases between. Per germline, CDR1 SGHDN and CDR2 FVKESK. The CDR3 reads CASSQGLTRMNTEAFF. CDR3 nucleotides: TGTGCCAGCAGCCAAGGCCTCACGAGAATGAACACTGAAGCTTTCTTT.

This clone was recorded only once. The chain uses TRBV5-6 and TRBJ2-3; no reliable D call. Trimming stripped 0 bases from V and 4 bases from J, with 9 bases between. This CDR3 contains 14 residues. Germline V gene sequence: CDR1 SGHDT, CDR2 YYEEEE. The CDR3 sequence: CASSLGPWADTQYF. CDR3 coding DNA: TGTGCCAGCAGCTTGGGTCCGTGGGCAGATACGCAGTATTTT.

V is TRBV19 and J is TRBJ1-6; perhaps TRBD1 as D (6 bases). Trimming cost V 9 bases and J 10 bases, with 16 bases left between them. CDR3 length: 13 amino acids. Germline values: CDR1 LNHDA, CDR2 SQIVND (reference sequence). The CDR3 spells CASRQAQGSPLHF. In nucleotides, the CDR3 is TGTGCCAGCCGACAGGCCCAGGGATCACCCCTCCACTTT.

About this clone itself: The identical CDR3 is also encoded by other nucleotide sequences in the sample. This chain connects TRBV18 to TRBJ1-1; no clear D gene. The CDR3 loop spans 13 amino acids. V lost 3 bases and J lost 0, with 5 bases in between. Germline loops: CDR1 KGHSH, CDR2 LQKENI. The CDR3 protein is CASSPAVNTEAFF. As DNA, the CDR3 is TGTGCCAGCTCACCGGCGGTGAACACTGAAGCTTTCTTT.

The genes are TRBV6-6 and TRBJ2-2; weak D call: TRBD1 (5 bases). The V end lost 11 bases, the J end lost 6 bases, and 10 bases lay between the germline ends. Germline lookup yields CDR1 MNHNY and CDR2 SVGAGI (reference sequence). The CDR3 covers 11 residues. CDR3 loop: CAYLGAGELFF. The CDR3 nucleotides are TGTGCCTATTTAGGGGCCGGGGAGCTGTTTTTT.

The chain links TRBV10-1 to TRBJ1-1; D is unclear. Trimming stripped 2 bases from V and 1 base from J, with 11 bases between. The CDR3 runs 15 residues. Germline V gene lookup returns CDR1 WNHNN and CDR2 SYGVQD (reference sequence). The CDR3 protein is CASSEIGSSNTEAFF. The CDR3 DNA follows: TGCGCCAGCAGTGAGATAGGGTCATCGAACACTGAAGCTTTCTTT.

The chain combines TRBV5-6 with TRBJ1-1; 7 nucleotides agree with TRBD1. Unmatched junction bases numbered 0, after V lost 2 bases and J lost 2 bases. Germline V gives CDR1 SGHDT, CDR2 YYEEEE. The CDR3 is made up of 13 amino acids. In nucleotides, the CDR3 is TGTGCCAGCAGCTTAGGGGGCAACACTGAAGCTTTCTTT. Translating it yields CASSLGGNTEAFF.

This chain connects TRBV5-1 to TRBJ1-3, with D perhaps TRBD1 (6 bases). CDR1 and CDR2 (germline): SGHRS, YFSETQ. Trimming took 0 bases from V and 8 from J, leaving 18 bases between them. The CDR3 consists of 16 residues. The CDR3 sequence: CASSLDTRGASYTIYF. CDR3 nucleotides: TGCGCCAGCAGCTTGGATACGCGGGGGGCGAGTTACACCATATATTTT.

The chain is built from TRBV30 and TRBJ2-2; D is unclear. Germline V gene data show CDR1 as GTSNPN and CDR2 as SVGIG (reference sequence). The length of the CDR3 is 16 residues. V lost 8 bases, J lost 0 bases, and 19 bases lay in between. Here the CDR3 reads CALPTPARANTGELFF. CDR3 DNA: TGTGCCCTCCCGACCCCCGCCCGAGCGAACACCGGGGAGCTGTTTTTT. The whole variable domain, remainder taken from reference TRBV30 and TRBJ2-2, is SQTIHQWPATLVQPVGSPLSLECTVEGTSNPNLYWYRQAAGRGLQLLFYSVGIGQISSEVPQNLSASRPQDRQFILSSKKLLLSDSGFYLCALPTPARANTGELFFGEGSRLTVL.

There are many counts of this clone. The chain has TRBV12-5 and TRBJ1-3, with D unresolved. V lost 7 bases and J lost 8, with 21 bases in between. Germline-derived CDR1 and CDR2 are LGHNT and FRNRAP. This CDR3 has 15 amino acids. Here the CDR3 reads CASAPGPTQTDTIYF. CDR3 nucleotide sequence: TGTGCTAGTGCCCCCGGGCCCACTCAGACGGACACCATATATTTT. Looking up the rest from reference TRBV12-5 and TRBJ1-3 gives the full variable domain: DARVTQTPRHKVTEMGQEVTMRCQPILGHNTVFWYRQTMMQGLELLAYFRNRAPLDDSGMPKDRFSAEMPDATLATLKIQPSEPRDSAVYFCASAPGPTQTDTIYFGEGSWLTVV.